Sequencing of this T cell receptor (beta chain) was carried out in a study of beta chain features in type 1 diabetes. Findings and limits, study-wide: Type 1 diabetes patients had moderately but significantly shorter TCRB CDR3s in all four CD4+ subsets. Any HLA effect on TCRB rearrangement was left unresolved by small sub-analyses.

About this clone: As yet, its antigen is unknown.

The germline V and J ends were trimmed by 0 bases and 0 bases, with 9 bases remaining between them. The CDR3 sequence is 16 residues long. Germline CDR1 SGHNT, CDR2 YENEEA. Cells sorted by CD45RO/CCR7/CD25/CD127/CD95/CD27 comprised CD4+ naive, central memory, regulatory and stem cell-like memory cells. Sorting produced populations that all topped 95% purity. Expressed TCRB transcripts were sequenced because the isolated RNA had all been reverse transcribed beforehand. Libraries were prepared by immunoSEQ multiplex PCR; TCRdb keeps only in-frame clonotypes and omits some of them. The sample has more than 250,000 clones, approximately 16% seen once.

The chain is built from TRBV11-3 and TRBJ2-1; D may be TRBD2 (5 bases). Sequencing was done on a sample of naive CD4+ T cells from blood. The sequence derives from a man between 18 and 29 years old with type 1 diabetes. CDR3 sequence reads: CASSLDGISSYNEQFF. For the CDR3, the DNA is TGTGCCAGCAGCTTAGACGGGATTAGCTCCTACAATGAGCAGTTCTTC.